This TCR beta chain stems from a study of blood T cell repertoires in COVID-19. Overall study context: The cDNA or gDNA used as material had been derived from T cells, B-cell-depleted T cells, or PBMCs.

Trimming cost V 5 bases and J 0 bases; bases outside gene matches: 7. The CDR3 runs 17 residues. Germline V gives CDR1 PRHDT, CDR2 FYEKMQ (reference sequence). Generated by immunoSEQ multiplex PCR, the TCRdb table keeps only in-frame clones and is missing some. The sample carries about 480,000 clones, about 88% recorded once. The sample comprised peripheral blood. V and J are TRBV13 and TRBJ2-1, with 10 bases matching TRBD2. The receptor was derived from a man younger than 30 with COVID-19, enrolled during active disease. The CDR3: CASSGGLAQSSYNEQFF. For the CDR3, the DNA is TGTGCCAGCAGCGGGGGACTAGCGCAGAGCTCCTACAATGAGCAGTTCTTC.